Below, 26 T cell receptor beta chains from the same sample are listed, as sequenced in a study of T cells after yellow fever vaccination. MiXCR was run by TCRdb on the 5' RACE reads, yielding one entry per CDR3 protein. Of about 580,000 distinct CDR3 sequences listed, less than 20% were seen once; the top ten hold 15% to 20%. Sample: PBMCs, taken 4 to 6 days after the first yellow fever vaccination. The receptors derive from a man in his late teens or twenties who received the YFV17D yellow fever vaccine.

The genes are TRBV4-1 and TRBJ1-1; 10 bases are shared with TRBD1. V was clipped by 2 bases and J by 5 bases; unmatched bases: 5. This CDR3 is built from 15 residues. Germline-derived CDR1 and CDR2 are MGHRA and YSYEKL. CDR3 DNA: TGCGCCAGCAGCCAATTGGACAGGGGGAATACTGAAGCTTTCTTT. It specifies CASSQLDRGNTEAFF.

This rearrangement joins TRBV24-1 to TRBJ2-2, with TRBD1 identical over 8 bases. The CDR3 has 17 amino acids. Trimming removed 4 bases from V and 6 bases from J; junction bases left unmatched: 12. CDR1 KGHDR and CDR2 SFDVKD come from the germline V gene. CDR3 sequence: CATSEAGGASLPGELFF. The CDR3 bases are TGTGCCACCAGTGAAGCAGGGGGCGCATCCCTCCCCGGGGAGCTGTTTTTT.

V and J are TRBV6-2 or TRBV6-3 and TRBJ1-1; D not resolved. In germline, CDR1 is MNHEY, CDR2 SVGEGT. This CDR3 region has 14 residues. Between the trimmed V and J ends, which lost 0 bases and 0 bases, there was a span of 5 bases. The CDR3 region has the DNA TGTGCCAGCAGTTACTCTAGGGTGAACACTGAAGCTTTCTTT. Translated: CASSYSRVNTEAFF.

This clonotype came up a few times. The chain carries TRBV30 and TRBJ2-7; D remains unclear. V lost 3 bases, J lost 4 bases, and 7 bases lay in between. Germline V lookup: CDR1 GTSNPN, CDR2 SVGIG (reference sequence). There are 11 residues in the CDR3. The CDR3 nucleotides read TGTGCCTGGAGACATAAGTACGAGCAGTACTTC. The encoded protein is CAWRHKYEQYF.

The rearrangement uses TRBV12-3 or TRBV12-4 and TRBJ1-5, with TRBD1 matching over 9 bases. V lost 6 bases to trimming and J lost 5 bases; unmatched junction nucleotides: 11. The CDR3 has 16 residues. CDR3 protein: CASSSPGQGADQPQHF. CDR3 DNA sequence: TGTGCCAGCAGCTCTCCGGGACAGGGTGCCGATCAGCCCCAGCATTTT.

The J gene is TRBJ2-5, the V gene TRBV11-2; either TRBD1 or TRBD2 may fit D (6 bases each). Germline assignment: CDR1 SGHAT and CDR2 FQNNGV. The CDR3 has 16 residues. V lost 1 base and J 3 bases, leaving 15 bases between the germline ends. The CDR3 coding sequence is TGTGCCAGCAGCTTAGTGGACGGGGGCGGGAAAGAGACCCAGTACTTC. Translating gives CASSLVDGGGKETQYF.

This clonotype was recorded once. The chain recombines TRBV6-1 with TRBJ2-3; 7 bases are a match to TRBD2. V was clipped by 6 bases and J by 0 bases; unmatched bases: 6. CDR3 length: 15 amino acids. CDR1 and CDR2 from the germline V gene are MNHNS and SASEGT. DNA of the CDR3: TGTGCCAGCAGACTAGCGTATTCCAGCACAGATACGCAGTATTTT. This encodes CASRLAYSSTDTQYF.

The chain carries TRBV9 and TRBJ1-5; 7 nucleotides match TRBD1. Per the germline V gene, CDR1 is SGDLS and CDR2 is YYNGEE. The J segment lost 4 bases and the V segment lost 4 bases, leaving 5 bases of the junction unmatched. This CDR3 contains 14 residues. The CDR3 loop reads CASSRAQGNQPQHF. The CDR3 region has the DNA TGTGCCAGCAGCAGGGCACAGGGGAATCAGCCCCAGCATTTT.

In this sample, this clonotype turned up many times. The chain combines TRBV11-2 with TRBJ1-5; D is undetermined. The germline CDR1 and CDR2 sequences are SGHAT and FQNNGV. The ends were cut back, 4 bases at V and 6 bases at J, with 10 bases in the middle. There are 13 residues in the CDR3. CDR3 region: CASSSDGFQPQHF. CDR3 nucleotide sequence: TGTGCCAGCAGCTCCGACGGGTTTCAGCCCCAGCATTTT.

The chain uses TRBV7-2 and TRBJ2-4; 7 bases align to TRBD1. Unmatched junction bases numbered 14, after V lost 5 bases and J lost 4 bases. CDR3 length: 17 residues. CDR1 is SGHTA and CDR2 is FQGNSA in the germline V gene. CDR3 in amino acids: CASSRQTGSATKNIQYF. Written as DNA, the CDR3 is TGTGCCAGCAGCAGACAGACAGGGTCGGCCACAAAAAACATTCAGTACTTC. Together with reference TRBV7-2 and TRBJ2-4, the CDR3 gives the full variable domain: GAGVSQSPSNKVTEKGKDVELRCDPISGHTALYWYRQSLGQGLEFLIYFQGNSAPDKSGLPSDRFSAERTGGSVSTLTIQRTQQEDSAVYLCASSRQTGSATKNIQYFGAGTRLSVL.

This clonotype was observed many times. The chain couples TRBV29-1 to TRBJ1-1; the D is unclear. Germline CDR1 and CDR2: SQVTM and ANQGSEA. Trimming left V 4 bases short and J 1 base short, with 7 bases between. The CDR3 consists of 12 residues. The CDR3 nucleotides are TGCAGCGTTGGAGGCCGGAACACTGAAGCTTTCTTT. Protein: CSVGGRNTEAFF.

This clonotype turned up a few times. J is TRBJ2-4 and V is TRBV5-5; possibly TRBD1 for D (6 bases). Germline V CDR1 and CDR2: SGHKS, YYEKEE (reference sequence). Between the trimmed V and J ends, which lost 6 bases and 6 bases, there was a span of 25 bases. CDR3 size: 17 residues. The CDR3 region is CASTHSLPGQRLNIQYF. The CDR3 DNA is TGTGCCAGCACCCACAGCCTTCCGGGACAAAGGTTAAACATTCAGTACTTC. The whole variable domain, remainder taken from reference TRBV5-5 and TRBJ2-4, is DAGVTQSPTHLIKTRGQQVTLRCSPISGHKSVSWYQQVLGQGPQFIFQYYEKEERGRGNFPDRFSARQFPNYSSELNVNALLLGDSALYLCASTHSLPGQRLNIQYFGAGTRLSVL.

CDR3 coding DNA: TGTGCCAGCAGTTACTCACCAGTCTCCTACGAGCAGTACGTC. Translating it yields CASSYSPVSYEQYV. V is TRBV6-5 and J is TRBJ2-7; D ambiguous. Germline loops: CDR1 MNHEY, CDR2 SVGAGI. V gave up 0 bases and J gave up 0 bases, with 6 bases separating them. The length of the CDR3 is 14 residues.

There are many counts of this clonotype. The CDR3 DNA reads as TGTGCCAGCTCACTGCTTGGGGGAGCCGGAGGAGAGACCCAGTACTTC. Its protein product is CASSLLGGAGGETQYF. The gene calls are TRBV18 and TRBJ2-5; either TRBD1 or TRBD2 may supply D (5 bases each). Germline V gene data show CDR1 as KGHSH and CDR2 as LQKENI. V gave up 4 bases and J gave up 4 bases, with 19 bases separating them. CDR3 size: 16 residues. The full variable domain, with the rest looked up from reference TRBV18 and TRBJ2-5, is NAGVMQNPRHLVRRRGQEARLRCSPMKGHSHVYWYRQLPEEGLKFMVYLQKENIIDESGMPKERFSAEFPKEGPSILRIQQVVRGDSAAYFCASSLLGGAGGETQYFGPGTRLLVL.

The gene calls are TRBV7-8 and TRBJ2-4; D unclear. CDR1 is SGHVS, CDR2 FQNEAQ, per germline. This CDR3 is 18 amino acids long. V dropped 5 bases and J dropped 6 bases, with 26 bases sitting between them. The CDR3 DNA reads as TGTGCCAGCAGCCCCAAAGGCCCCCCGGGTGGCCATATAAACATTCAGTACTTC. Protein sequence: CASSPKGPPGGHINIQYF. Drawing the rest from reference TRBV7-8 and TRBJ2-4, the complete variable domain is GAGVSQSPRYKVAKRGQDVALRCDPISGHVSLFWYQQALGQGPEFLTYFQNEAQLDKSGLPSDRFFAERPEGSVSTLKIQRTQQEDSAVYLCASSPKGPPGGHINIQYFGAGTRLSVL.

The chain couples TRBV3-1 to TRBJ2-2, with D maybe TRBD2 (5 bases). Trimming took off 3 bases at V and 2 bases at J, with 19 bases between the two ends. The CDR3 has 18 residues. Germline loops: CDR1 LGHDT, CDR2 YNNKEL (reference sequence). CDR3: CASSQYSSRAGNTGELFF. The CDR3 DNA follows: TGTGCCAGCAGCCAGTACTCTAGTCGGGCGGGCAACACCGGGGAGCTGTTTTTT.

The V call is TRBV27, the J call TRBJ1-1; no clear D gene. Trimming took 3 bases from V and 7 from J, leaving 12 bases between them. The germline CDR1 and CDR2 sequences are MNHEY and SMNVEV (reference sequence). This CDR3 is built from 13 residues. CDR3: CASSLGLGIEAFF. As DNA, the CDR3 is TGTGCCAGCAGTTTGGGCTTAGGGATTGAAGCTTTCTTT.

This clonotype was counted many times. The chain couples TRBV6-2 or TRBV6-3 to TRBJ1-6; D not certain. V was clipped by 4 bases and J by 0 bases, with 10 bases between them. The germline V gene encodes CDR1 MNHEY and CDR2 SVGEGT. This CDR3 spans 16 amino acids. CDR3 sequence: CASSFGESSYNSPLHF. Written as DNA, the CDR3 is TGTGCCAGCAGTTTCGGAGAGAGCTCCTATAATTCACCCCTCCACTTT.

This clonotype has a count of ten or more. V is TRBV7-8 and J is TRBJ2-7, with 10 bases aligning to TRBD1. J lost 3 bases, V lost 5 bases, and 10 bases had no gene match. This CDR3 contains 16 residues. The germline gives CDR1 SGHVS, CDR2 FQNEAQ. The CDR3 region is CASSPPLRTGGYEQYF. The CDR3 DNA is TGTGCCAGCAGCCCACCGCTAAGGACAGGGGGCTACGAGCAGTACTTC.

This rearrangement joins TRBV25-1 to TRBJ2-7; D ambiguous. Trimming took 3 bases from V and 7 from J, leaving 13 bases between them. Germline assignment: CDR1 MGHDK and CDR2 SYGVNS. CDR3 length equals 13 residues. CDR3 sequence (DNA): TGTGCCAGCAGTGAGTACGTGGTGCGGGAGCAGTACTTC. This gives the protein CASSEYVVREQYF.

In this sample, this clonotype turned up once. This sequence joins TRBV6-4 and TRBJ1-1; D might be TRBD1 (5 bases). Germline CDR1 reads MRHNA; CDR2 reads SNTAGT. Trimming removed 0 bases from V and 8 bases from J, with 19 bases in between. The CDR3 spans 16 residues. The DNA of the CDR3 is TGTGCCAGCAGTGACTCGACGAGAAGGGGAAGGGTAGAAGCTTTCTTT. Translation gives CASSDSTRRGRVEAFF.

V is TRBV5-1 and J is TRBJ2-3; 9 bases are shared with TRBD2. Trimming removed 0 bases from V and 8 bases from J; junction bases left unmatched: 7. Germline V CDR1 and CDR2: SGHRS, YFSETQ. CDR3 length: 15 amino acids. CDR3 sequence reads: CASSLEARGGSTQYF. CDR3 nucleotide sequence: TGCGCCAGCAGCTTGGAGGCGCGGGGGGGTAGTACGCAGTATTTT. Complete variable domain (other parts from reference TRBV5-1 and TRBJ2-3): KAGVTQTPRYLIKTRGQQVTLSCSPISGHRSVSWYQQTPGQGLQFLFEYFSETQRNKGNFPGRFSGRQFSNSRSEMNVSTLELGDSALYLCASSLEARGGSTQYFGPGTRLTVL.

J is TRBJ2-1 and V is TRBV29-1, with no clear D. The CDR3 totals 14 residues. V was pared by 6 bases and J by 0 bases, with 12 bases between. Germline-derived CDR1 and CDR2 are SQVTM and ANQGSEA. The DNA of the CDR3 is TGCAGCGTCCACGATAAGGCCTCCTACAATGAGCAGTTCTTC. Translated: CSVHDKASYNEQFF.

V usage is TRBV2 and J usage is TRBJ1-5, with D maybe TRBD1 (6 bases). CDR3 size: 13 residues. Germline V gives CDR1 SNHLY, CDR2 FYNNEI. Trimming took 9 bases from V and 1 from J, leaving 10 bases between them. The CDR3 loop is CASKQGSNQPQHF. The CDR3 region has the DNA TGTGCCAGTAAACAGGGAAGCAATCAGCCCCAGCATTTT. Looking up the rest from reference TRBV2 and TRBJ1-5 gives the full variable domain: EPEVTQTPSHQVTQMGQEVILRCVPISNHLYFYWYRQILGQKVEFLVSFYNNEISEKSEIFDDQFSVERPDGSNFTLKIRSTKLEDSAMYFCASKQGSNQPQHFGDGTRLSIL.

The chain links TRBV20-1 to TRBJ2-1; TRBD1 matches at 10 bases. Per germline, CDR1 DFQATT and CDR2 SNEGSKA (reference sequence). There are 16 residues in the CDR3. Trimming took 6 bases from V and 7 from J; bases not matched to a gene: 15. The CDR3 protein is CSADTPRDRGLNEQFF. The CDR3 DNA follows: TGCAGTGCGGACACTCCTCGGGACAGGGGCTTAAATGAGCAGTTCTTC.

This clonotype was recorded a few times. Written as DNA, the CDR3 is TGTGCCAGCAGCTCGGGTGTCAGGGGCTCCTCCTACGAGCAGTACTTC. This translates into CASSSGVRGSSYEQYF. V is TRBV7-6 and J is TRBJ2-7; tentative D call: TRBD1 (6 bases). V was pared by 4 bases and J by 0 bases, with 16 bases between. CDR1 SGHVS and CDR2 FNYEAQ come from the germline V gene. The CDR3 contains 16 residues.